The source of this T cell receptor beta chain is a study of blood T cells in healthy people across ages. Turning to this clonotype: Its antigen is not known.

Primed by a sample-barcoded 5' primer and a J-beta primer mix, a second PCR proceeded for about 7 to 11 cycles. A template-switch adaptor that had 12 random nucleotides put a tag on each cDNA molecule. TCRdb re-called the 5' RACE reads with MiXCR, one entry per CDR3 protein. This table holds roughly 1,500,000 distinct CDR3 sequences, 42% found once. Looked up from germline, CDR1 is SNHLY and CDR2 is FYNNEI. This CDR3 has 15 residues. The ends were cut back, 5 bases at V and 0 bases at J, with 14 bases in the middle. Whole-study findings and limits: TCR beta diversity per million T cells fell roughly linearly with age. Samples with more naive T cells showed higher observed beta diversity.

A minimum of 7 million PBMCs was isolated per sample. J is TRBJ2-7 and V is TRBV2; D gene uncertain. The origin of this receptor is a woman between 18 and 29 years old in good health. Sequenced sample: blood. The CDR3 loop reads CASSSGRLLSYEQYF. CDR3 nucleotides: TGTGCCAGCAGTAGTGGCCGCCTGCTCTCCTACGAGCAGTACTTC. Filled out from reference TRBV2 and TRBJ2-7, the complete variable domain reads EPEVTQTPSHQVTQMGQEVILRCVPISNHLYFYWYRQILGQKVEFLVSFYNNEISEKSEIFDDQFSVERPDGSNFTLKIRSTKLEDSAMYFCASSSGRLLSYEQYFGPGTRLTVT.